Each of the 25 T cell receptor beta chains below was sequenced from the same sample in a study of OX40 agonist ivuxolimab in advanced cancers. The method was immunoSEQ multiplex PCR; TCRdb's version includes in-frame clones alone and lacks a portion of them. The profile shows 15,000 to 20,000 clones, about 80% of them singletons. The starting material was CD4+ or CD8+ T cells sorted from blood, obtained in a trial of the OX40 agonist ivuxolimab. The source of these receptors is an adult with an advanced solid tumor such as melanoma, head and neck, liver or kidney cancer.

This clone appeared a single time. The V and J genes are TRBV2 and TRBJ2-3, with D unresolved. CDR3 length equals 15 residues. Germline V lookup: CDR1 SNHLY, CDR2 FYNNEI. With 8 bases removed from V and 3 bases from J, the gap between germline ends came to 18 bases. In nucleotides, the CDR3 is TGTGCCAGCGAGTTCGGCGCCCTTATGACAGATACGCAGTATTTT. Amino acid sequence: CASEFGALMTDTQYF.

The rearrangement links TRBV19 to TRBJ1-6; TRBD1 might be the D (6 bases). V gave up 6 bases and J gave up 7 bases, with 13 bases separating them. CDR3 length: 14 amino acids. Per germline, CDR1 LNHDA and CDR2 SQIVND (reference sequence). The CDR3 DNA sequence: TGTGCCAGTAGCCCAATCGGACAGAATTCACCCCTCCACTTT. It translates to CASSPIGQNSPLHF.

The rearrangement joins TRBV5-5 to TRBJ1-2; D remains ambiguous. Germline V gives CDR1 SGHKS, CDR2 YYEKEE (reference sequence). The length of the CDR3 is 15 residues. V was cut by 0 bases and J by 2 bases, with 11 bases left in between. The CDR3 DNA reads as TGTGCCAGCAGCTTGGAATTGGCACTCAACTATGGCTACACCTTC. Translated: CASSLELALNYGYTF.

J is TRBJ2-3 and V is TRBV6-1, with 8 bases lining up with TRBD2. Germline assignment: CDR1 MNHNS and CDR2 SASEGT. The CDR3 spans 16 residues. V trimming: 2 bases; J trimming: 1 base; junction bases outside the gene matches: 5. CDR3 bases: TGTGCCAGCAGTGAACAATGGCGGGAGGGCACAGATACGCAGTATTTT. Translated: CASSEQWREGTDTQYF.

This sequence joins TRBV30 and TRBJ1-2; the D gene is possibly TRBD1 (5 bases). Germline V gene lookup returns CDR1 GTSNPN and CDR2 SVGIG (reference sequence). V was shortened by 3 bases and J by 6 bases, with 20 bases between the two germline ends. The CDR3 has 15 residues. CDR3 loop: CAWSRPQGGKNGYTF. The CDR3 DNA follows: TGTGCCTGGAGCCGTCCCCAGGGAGGGAAGAATGGCTACACCTTC.

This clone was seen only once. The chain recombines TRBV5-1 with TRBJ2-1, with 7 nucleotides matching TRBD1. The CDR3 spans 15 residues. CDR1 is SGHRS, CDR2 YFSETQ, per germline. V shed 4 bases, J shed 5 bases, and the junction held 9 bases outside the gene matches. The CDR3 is CASSPPQGQDNEQFF. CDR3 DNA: TGCGCCAGCAGCCCCCCCCAAGGACAGGACAATGAGCAGTTCTTC.

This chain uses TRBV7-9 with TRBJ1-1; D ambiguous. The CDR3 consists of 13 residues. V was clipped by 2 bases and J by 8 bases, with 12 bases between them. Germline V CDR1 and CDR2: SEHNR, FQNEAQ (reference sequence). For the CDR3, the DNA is TGTGCCAGCAGCTTAAGGGTGGTAGGAGAAGCTTTCTTT. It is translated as CASSLRVVGEAFF. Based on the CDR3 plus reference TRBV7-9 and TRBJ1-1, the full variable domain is DTGVSQNPRHKITKRGQNVTFRCDPISEHNRLYWYRQTLGQGPEFLTYFQNEAQLEKSRLLSDRFSAERPKGSFSTLEIQRTEQGDSAMYLCASSLRVVGEAFFGQGTRLTVV.

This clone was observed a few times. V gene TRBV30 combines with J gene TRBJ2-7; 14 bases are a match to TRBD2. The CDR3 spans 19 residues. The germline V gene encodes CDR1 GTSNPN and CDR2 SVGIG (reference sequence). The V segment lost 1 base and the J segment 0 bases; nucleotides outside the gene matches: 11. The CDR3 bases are TGTGCCTGGAGTGGCCAGACTAGCGGGAGGGCCTCCAGCTCCTACGAGCAGTACTTC. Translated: CAWSGQTSGRASSSYEQYF. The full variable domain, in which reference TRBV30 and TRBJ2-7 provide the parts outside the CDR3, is SQTIHQWPATLVQPVGSPLSLECTVEGTSNPNLYWYRQAAGRGLQLLFYSVGIGQISSEVPQNLSASRPQDRQFILSSKKLLLSDSGFYLCAWSGQTSGRASSSYEQYFGPGTRLTVT.

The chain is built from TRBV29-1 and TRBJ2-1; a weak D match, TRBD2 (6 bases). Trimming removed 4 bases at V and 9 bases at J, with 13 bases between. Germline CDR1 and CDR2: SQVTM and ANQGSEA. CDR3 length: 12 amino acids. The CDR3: CSVGLMGGEQFF. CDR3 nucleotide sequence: TGCAGCGTTGGACTAATGGGGGGTGAGCAGTTCTTC.

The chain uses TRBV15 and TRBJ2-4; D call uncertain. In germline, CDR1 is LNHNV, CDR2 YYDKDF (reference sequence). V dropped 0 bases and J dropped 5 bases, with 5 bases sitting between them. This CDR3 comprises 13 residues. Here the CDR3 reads CATSREAENIQYF. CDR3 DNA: TGTGCCACCAGCAGAGAGGCAGAAAACATTCAGTACTTC. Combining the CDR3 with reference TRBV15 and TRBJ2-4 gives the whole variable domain DAMVIQNPRYQVTQFGKPVTLSCSQTLNHNVMYWYQQKSSQAPKLLFHYYDKDFNNEADTPDNFQSRRPNTSFCFLDIRSPGLGDTAMYLCATSREAENIQYFGAGTRLSVL.

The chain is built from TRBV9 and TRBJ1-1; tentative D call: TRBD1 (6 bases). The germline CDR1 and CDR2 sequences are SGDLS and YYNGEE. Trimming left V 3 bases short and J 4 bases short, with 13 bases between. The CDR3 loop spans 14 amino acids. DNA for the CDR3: TGTGCCAGCAGCGAACAGGGCTATAGCACTGAAGCTTTCTTT. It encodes CASSEQGYSTEAFF.

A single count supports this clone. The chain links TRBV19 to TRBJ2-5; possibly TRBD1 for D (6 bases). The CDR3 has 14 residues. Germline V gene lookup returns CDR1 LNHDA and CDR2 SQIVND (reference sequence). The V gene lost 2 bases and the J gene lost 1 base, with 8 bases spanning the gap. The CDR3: CASSILRGQETQYF. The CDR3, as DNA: TGTGCCAGTAGTATACTCAGGGGCCAAGAGACCCAGTACTTC.

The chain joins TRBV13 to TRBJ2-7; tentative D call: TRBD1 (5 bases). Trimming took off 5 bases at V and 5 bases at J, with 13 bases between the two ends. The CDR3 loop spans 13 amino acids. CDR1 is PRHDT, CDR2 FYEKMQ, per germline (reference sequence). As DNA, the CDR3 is TGTGCCAGCAGCACCCAGGGATCCAACGAGCAGTACTTC. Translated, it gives CASSTQGSNEQYF.

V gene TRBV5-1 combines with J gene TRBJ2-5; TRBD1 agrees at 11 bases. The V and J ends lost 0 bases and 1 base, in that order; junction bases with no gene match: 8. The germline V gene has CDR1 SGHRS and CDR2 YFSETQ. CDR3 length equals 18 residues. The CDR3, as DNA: TGCGCCAGCAGCTTGGCGACCGGGACAGGGGGGCCCCAAGAGACCCAGTACTTC. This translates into CASSLATGTGGPQETQYF.

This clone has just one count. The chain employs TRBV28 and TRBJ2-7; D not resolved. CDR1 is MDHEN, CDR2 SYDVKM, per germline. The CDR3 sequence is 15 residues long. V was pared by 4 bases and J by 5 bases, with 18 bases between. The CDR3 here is CASSSPSRVRDEQYF. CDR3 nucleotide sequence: TGTGCCAGCAGTTCCCCCAGCCGCGTTAGAGACGAGCAGTACTTC.

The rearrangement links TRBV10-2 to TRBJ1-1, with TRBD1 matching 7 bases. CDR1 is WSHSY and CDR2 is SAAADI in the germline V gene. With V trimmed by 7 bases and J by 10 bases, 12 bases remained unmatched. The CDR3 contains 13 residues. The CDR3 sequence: CASTPQQGKGAFF. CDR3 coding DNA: TGCGCCAGCACTCCTCAACAGGGGAAGGGAGCTTTCTTT.

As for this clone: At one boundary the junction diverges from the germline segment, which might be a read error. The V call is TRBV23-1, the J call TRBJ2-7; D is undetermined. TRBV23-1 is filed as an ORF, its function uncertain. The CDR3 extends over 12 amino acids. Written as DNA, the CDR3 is TGCGCCAGCACCCCGCGATCATTATACACCCTTTTC. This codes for CASTPRSLYTLF.

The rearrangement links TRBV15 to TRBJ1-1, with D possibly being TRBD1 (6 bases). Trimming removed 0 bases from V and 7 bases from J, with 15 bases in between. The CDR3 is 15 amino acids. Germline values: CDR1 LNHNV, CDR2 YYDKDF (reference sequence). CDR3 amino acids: CATSRDRIRDIEAFF. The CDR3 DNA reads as TGTGCCACCAGCAGAGATCGGATTCGGGACATTGAAGCTTTCTTT. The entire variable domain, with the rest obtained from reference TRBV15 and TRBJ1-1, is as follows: DAMVIQNPRYQVTQFGKPVTLSCSQTLNHNVMYWYQQKSSQAPKLLFHYYDKDFNNEADTPDNFQSRRPNTSFCFLDIRSPGLGDTAMYLCATSRDRIRDIEAFFGQGTRLTVV.

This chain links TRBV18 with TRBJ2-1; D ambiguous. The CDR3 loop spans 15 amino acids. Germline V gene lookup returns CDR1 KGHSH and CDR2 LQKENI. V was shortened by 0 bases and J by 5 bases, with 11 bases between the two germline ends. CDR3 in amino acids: CASSPPPQTDNEQFF. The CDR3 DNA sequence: TGTGCCAGCTCACCACCCCCCCAAACAGACAATGAGCAGTTCTTC.

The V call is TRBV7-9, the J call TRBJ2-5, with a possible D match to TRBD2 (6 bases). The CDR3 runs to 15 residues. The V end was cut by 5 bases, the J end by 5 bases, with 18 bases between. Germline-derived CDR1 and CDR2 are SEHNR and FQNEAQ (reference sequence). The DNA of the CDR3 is TGTGCCAGCAGCCGACGCCTGGACTATAGGGAGACCCAGTACTTC. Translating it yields CASSRRLDYRETQYF.

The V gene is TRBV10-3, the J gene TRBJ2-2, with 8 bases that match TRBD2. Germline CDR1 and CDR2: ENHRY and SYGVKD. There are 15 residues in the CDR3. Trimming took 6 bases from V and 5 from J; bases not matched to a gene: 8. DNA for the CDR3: TGTGCCATCAGCTCCGGGACTAGGTTTACCGGGGAGCTGTTTTTT. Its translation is CAISSGTRFTGELFF.

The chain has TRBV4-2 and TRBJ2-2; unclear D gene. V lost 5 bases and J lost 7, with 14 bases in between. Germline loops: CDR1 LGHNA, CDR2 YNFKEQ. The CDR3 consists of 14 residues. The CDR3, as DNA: TGTGCCAGCAGCTACCGGTCATGGGGCGGGGAGCTGTTTTTT. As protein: CASSYRSWGGELFF.

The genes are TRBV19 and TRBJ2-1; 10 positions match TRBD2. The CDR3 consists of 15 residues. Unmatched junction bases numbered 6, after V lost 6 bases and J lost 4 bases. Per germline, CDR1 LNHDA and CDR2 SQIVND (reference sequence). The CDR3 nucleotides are TGTGCCAGTAGCAACCGGACTAGCGGTTACAATGAGCAGTTCTTC. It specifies CASSNRTSGYNEQFF. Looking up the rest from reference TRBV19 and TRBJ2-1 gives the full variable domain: DGGITQSPKYLFRKEGQNVTLSCEQNLNHDAMYWYRQDPGQGLRLIYYSQIVNDFQKGDIAEGYSVSREKKESFPLTVTSAQKNPTAFYLCASSNRTSGYNEQFFGPGTRLTVL.

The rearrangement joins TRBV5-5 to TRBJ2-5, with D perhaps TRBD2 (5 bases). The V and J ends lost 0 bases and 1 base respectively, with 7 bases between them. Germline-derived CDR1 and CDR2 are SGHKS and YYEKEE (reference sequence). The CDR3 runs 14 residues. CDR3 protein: CASSLGGAQETQYF. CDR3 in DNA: TGTGCCAGCAGCTTGGGGGGAGCCCAAGAGACCCAGTACTTC.

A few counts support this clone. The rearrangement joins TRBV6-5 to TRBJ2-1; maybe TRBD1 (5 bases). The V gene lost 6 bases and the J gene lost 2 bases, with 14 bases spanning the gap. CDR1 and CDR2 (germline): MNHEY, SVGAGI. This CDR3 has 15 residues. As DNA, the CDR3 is TGTGCCAGCAGCTTAGACAGAGTTCCCTACAATGAGCAGTTCTTC. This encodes CASSLDRVPYNEQFF.